This TCR beta chain stems from a study of blood T cell repertoires in COVID-19. For the study at large: Some COVID-19 samples were acute and others convalescent; all came from the United States, Italy and Spain. PBMCs, B-cell-depleted T cells, or T cells were the source of the cDNA or gDNA that made up the material.

This clone has a single count. CDR1 is ENHRY and CDR2 is SYGVKD in the germline V gene. This CDR3 is 15 amino acids long. V was cut by 3 bases and J by 1 base, with 9 bases left in between. Authors' methods: Amplification of reference gene primers provided the estimated nucleated cell counts. Repertoires were generated with immunoSEQ multiplex PCR, while TCRdb's copy carries only in-frame clones and drops some. The D gene and trimming were derived from the DNA, and the V and J assignments and clone size from that table. This sample has tens of thousands of clones, with approximately 90% found just once.

V usage is TRBV10-3 and J usage is TRBJ2-2; tentative D call: TRBD2 (5 bases). This TCR derives from a woman older than 75 with active COVID-19. Sequenced material: peripheral blood. The CDR3 here is CAISDTSGNTGELFF. In DNA, the CDR3 is TGTGCCATCAGTGACACCAGCGGGAACACCGGGGAGCTGTTTTTT.